Presented here are 5 T cell receptor beta chains from one specimen sequenced in a study of memory CD4+ T cells and cytomegalovirus serostatus. Only in-frame clones appear in the TCRdb table, and some are missing; sequencing was by immunoSEQ multiplex PCR. The table has about 43,000 clones, roughly 80% seen once. The sort gate was single viable CD3+CD4+CD8-CD45RO+ cells for memory CD4+ T cells. Material for sequencing was memory CD4+ T cells from blood. The receptors were sampled from an adult in good health and CMV-seronegative.

The chain links TRBV7-2 to TRBJ2-7; 9 bases map to TRBD1. With V trimmed by 3 bases and J by 2 bases, 2 bases remained unmatched. The CDR3 totals 14 residues. From germline, CDR1 is SGHTA and CDR2 FQGNSA. The CDR3 reads CASSFGTGPYEQYF. DNA for the CDR3: TGTGCCAGCAGCTTTGGGACAGGGCCCTACGAGCAGTACTTC.

This clone was seen more than once but under ten times. The chain joins TRBV7-2 to TRBJ1-6, with D possibly matching TRBD1 (5 bases). Germline CDR1 reads SGHTA; CDR2 reads FQGNSA. V was clipped by 5 bases and J by 12 bases, with 17 bases between them. The CDR3 extends over 14 amino acids. CDR3 residues: CASSPRQSAEPLHF. In nucleotides, the CDR3 is TGTGCCAGCAGCCCGCGACAGTCCGCCGAACCCCTCCACTTT.

The CDR3 is CSADTGSSSYEQYF. The CDR3 coding sequence is TGCAGTGCTGATACGGGCAGTAGCTCCTACGAGCAGTACTTC. The chain uses TRBV29-1 and TRBJ2-7; D ambiguous. The CDR3 extends over 14 amino acids. Germline CDR1 reads SQVTM; CDR2 reads ANQGSEA.

This rearrangement joins TRBV5-4 to TRBJ2-7; D possibly corresponds to TRBD2 (6 bases). Germline V lookup: CDR1 SGHNT, CDR2 YYREEE (reference sequence). The V end was cut by 3 bases, the J end by 0 bases, with 19 bases between. The length of the CDR3 is 17 residues. The CDR3 here is CASSWGGGPQSSYEQYF. The CDR3 DNA follows: TGTGCCAGCAGCTGGGGCGGAGGGCCCCAAAGCTCCTACGAGCAGTACTTC.

This clone was seen at least ten times. The genes are TRBV7-9 and TRBJ1-1; no clear D. V was trimmed by 5 bases and J by 1 base, leaving 2 bases between them. CDR3 size: 11 residues. In germline, CDR1 is SEHNR, CDR2 FQNEAQ (reference sequence). CDR3 sequence reads: CASSENTEAFF. The CDR3 region has the DNA TGTGCCAGCAGCGAGAACACTGAAGCTTTCTTT.